Following are 32 T cell receptor beta chains from one sample sequenced in a study of blood T cells in healthy people across ages. The second PCR ran about 6 to 11 cycles with a sample-barcoded 5' primer and J-beta primers. TCRdb re-analysed the 5' RACE reads in MiXCR, keeping a single row per CDR3 protein. The repertoire consists of about 930,000 distinct CDR3 sequences, with almost 30% occurring once and the leading ten covering more than 8.5%. The sample was also reused in another study, on T cells of mothers and their children.

The specimen sequenced was blood. These receptors originate from a woman in her 40s in good health.

This clonotype has a count of ten or more. The chain is built from TRBV25-1 and TRBJ2-7, with 10 bases that match TRBD1. The germline V gene encodes CDR1 MGHDK and CDR2 SYGVNS. The CDR3 covers 16 residues. V shed 3 bases and J 5 bases; nucleotides not matched to a gene: 10. In DNA, the CDR3 is TGTGCCAGCAGTGAGATTGACAGGGGGCTGACGCACGAGCAGTACTTC. Residues: CASSEIDRGLTHEQYF.

The table lists this clonotype with a few counts. The rearrangement links TRBV19 to TRBJ2-1; 12 positions agree with TRBD2. The CDR3 contains 16 residues. Trimming took 8 bases from V and 2 from J; bases not matched to a gene: 7. The germline gives CDR1 LNHDA, CDR2 SQIVND (reference sequence). DNA for the CDR3: TGTGCCAGTCGGCCTAGCGGGGGGGGTGCCTACAATGAGCAGTTCTTC. It yields the protein CASRPSGGGAYNEQFF.

This chain joins TRBV5-1 and TRBJ2-3; 8 nucleotides line up with TRBD1. J was trimmed by 5 bases and V by 5 bases; bases with no gene match: 1. CDR3 length equals 12 residues. The germline CDR1 and CDR2 sequences are SGHRS and YFSETQ. For the CDR3, the DNA is TGCGCCAGCAGACAGGGGGAAGATACGCAGTATTTT. Protein: CASRQGEDTQYF.

The chain carries TRBV12-3 or TRBV12-4 and TRBJ1-2; a weak D match, TRBD1 (6 bases). This CDR3 has 15 amino acids. V dropped 6 bases and J dropped 4 bases, with 18 bases sitting between them. The CDR3 DNA reads TGTGCCAGCAGCAATACAGGGATCTCCCTCTATGGCTACACCTTC. Protein sequence: CASSNTGISLYGYTF.

This clonotype showed up many times. This chain joins TRBV7-2 and TRBJ2-7; 12 nucleotides match TRBD2. Germline CDR1 and CDR2: SGHTA and FQGNSA. Unmatched junction bases numbered 9, after V lost 5 bases and J lost 7 bases. This CDR3 is 15 amino acids long. The CDR3 bases are TGTGCCAGCAGCCTGTCCCGTGGACTAGCGGGGGAGCAGTACTTC. Translated: CASSLSRGLAGEQYF. Filled out from reference TRBV7-2 and TRBJ2-7, the complete variable domain reads GAGVSQSPSNKVTEKGKDVELRCDPISGHTALYWYRQSLGQGLEFLIYFQGNSAPDKSGLPSDRFSAERTGGSVSTLTIQRTQQEDSAVYLCASSLSRGLAGEQYFGPGTRLTVT.

This clonotype came up many times. This rearrangement joins TRBV7-2 to TRBJ1-2; D is uncertain. The CDR3 sequence is 13 residues long. The germline V gene encodes CDR1 SGHTA and CDR2 FQGNSA. Trimming stripped 7 bases from V and 6 bases from J, with 15 bases between. The DNA of the CDR3 is TGTGCCAGCAAAGCACAGCCCGGGGATGGCTACACCTTC. Its protein is CASKAQPGDGYTF.

Comments on this clonotype: Being one base from a much bigger clone, this may be a read error. The chain recombines TRBV28 with TRBJ2-1; TRBD2 is a possible D gene (7 bases). CDR3 size: 16 residues. Trimming took 8 bases from V and 6 from J, leaving 23 bases between them. The germline CDR1 and CDR2 sequences are MDHEN and SYDVKM. CDR3: CASLPLEGGPINEQFF. CDR3 in DNA: TGTGCCAGCCTTCCTCTAGAGGGGGGGCCGATCAATGAGCAGTTCTTC.

The chain employs TRBV25-1 and TRBJ2-5, with a possible D match to TRBD2 (7 bases). Trimming took 8 bases from V and 2 from J, leaving 21 bases between them. The CDR3 has 16 amino acids. Germline V gene sequence: CDR1 MGHDK, CDR2 SYGVNS. The chain's CDR3 is CASSGRDAGTQETQYF. The CDR3 bases are TGTGCCAGCTCTGGGAGGGACGCAGGGACACAAGAGACCCAGTACTTC.

This clonotype was recorded a few times. The chain recombines TRBV27 with TRBJ2-3; D perhaps matches TRBD1 (6 bases). The V end was cut by 6 bases, the J end by 3 bases, with 22 bases between. Germline V lookup: CDR1 MNHEY, CDR2 SMNVEV (reference sequence). This CDR3 region has 17 residues. The CDR3 loop is CASSRLIKTGRTDTQYF. The CDR3 coding sequence is TGTGCCAGCAGCCGACTGATCAAGACAGGTCGAACAGATACGCAGTATTTT.

The rearrangement links TRBV25-1 to TRBJ2-7; the match to TRBD2 covers 7 bases. The length of the CDR3 is 14 residues. V trimming: 5 bases; J trimming: 3 bases; junction bases outside the gene matches: 7. Germline-derived CDR1 and CDR2 are MGHDK and SYGVNS. The CDR3 loop reads CASSPPGGVYEQYF. CDR3 sequence (DNA): TGTGCCAGCAGTCCCCCTGGGGGGGTCTACGAGCAGTACTTC.

The chain carries TRBV6-2 or TRBV6-3 and TRBJ1-2, with TRBD1 matching 7 bases. Germline CDR1 MNHEY, CDR2 SVGEGT. The V gene end was trimmed by 2 bases and the J gene end by 4 bases; junction bases not matched to a gene: 7. This CDR3 comprises 15 residues. The CDR3 reads CASSYPDRRPYGYTF. CDR3 DNA: TGTGCCAGCAGTTACCCGGACAGGCGTCCCTATGGCTACACCTTC.

The chain is built from TRBV5-1 and TRBJ1-4, with a tentative D call TRBD1 (6 bases). The germline V gene has CDR1 SGHRS and CDR2 YFSETQ. The CDR3 is 15 residues long. The V and J ends lost 3 bases and 5 bases respectively, with 14 bases between them. The CDR3 region has the DNA TGCGCCAGCAGCTATGAGGGACAAGGGAATGAAAAACTGTTTTTT. It translates to CASSYEGQGNEKLFF.

This clonotype has only a few counts. The V and J genes are TRBV6-2 or TRBV6-3 and TRBJ1-1, with TRBD1 as a possible D gene (5 bases). CDR3 size: 13 residues. The V and J ends lost 2 bases and 7 bases respectively, with 11 bases between them. Germline values: CDR1 MNHEY, CDR2 SVGEGT. The CDR3 is CASSYAVTVEAFF. DNA of the CDR3: TGTGCCAGCAGTTACGCCGTGACAGTTGAAGCTTTCTTT.

This clonotype came up many times. The rearrangement links TRBV5-1 to TRBJ2-7, with 7 bases lining up with TRBD1. Germline assignment: CDR1 SGHRS and CDR2 YFSETQ. The CDR3 is 14 amino acids. V was pared by 4 bases and J by 2 bases, with 6 bases of the junction left unmatched. The CDR3 reads CASSTGTVPYEQYF. The CDR3 DNA sequence: TGCGCCAGCAGCACAGGGACAGTCCCCTACGAGCAGTACTTC.

This clonotype has just a few counts. This chain connects TRBV5-1 to TRBJ2-7, with 9 bases that match TRBD1. The CDR3 is 15 amino acids. CDR1 and CDR2 (germline): SGHRS, YFSETQ. V was clipped by 0 bases and J by 4 bases; unmatched bases: 5. The chain's CDR3 is CASSLAAGQGYEQYF. DNA of the CDR3: TGCGCCAGCAGCTTGGCCGCGGGACAGGGATACGAGCAGTACTTC. The whole variable domain, filled in from reference TRBV5-1 and TRBJ2-7, reads KAGVTQTPRYLIKTRGQQVTLSCSPISGHRSVSWYQQTPGQGLQFLFEYFSETQRNKGNFPGRFSGRQFSNSRSEMNVSTLELGDSALYLCASSLAAGQGYEQYFGPGTRLTVT.

V gene TRBV24-1 combines with J gene TRBJ1-2; TRBD1 is a possible D gene (6 bases). The V gene lost 9 bases and the J gene lost 2 bases, with 12 bases spanning the gap. The CDR3 is made up of 13 amino acids. Germline V gives CDR1 KGHDR, CDR2 SFDVKD. The CDR3 sequence is CATQRTENYGYTF. CDR3 bases: TGTGCCACCCAAAGGACAGAAAACTATGGCTACACCTTC.

For this clonotype: This could be a read error, since a much larger clone is one nucleotide away. The chain couples TRBV6-2 or TRBV6-3 to TRBJ2-7, with D tentatively TRBD2 (5 bases). The length of the CDR3 is 13 residues. Per germline, CDR1 MNHEY and CDR2 SVGEGT. The CDR3, as DNA: TGTGCCGGCAGCGAGCGGCCCCCCTACGAGCAGTACTTC. It specifies CAGSERPPYEQYF.

This clonotype was observed a handful of times. This chain joins TRBV20-1 and TRBJ2-2; D may be TRBD1 or TRBD2 (5 bases each). Germline V gives CDR1 DFQATT, CDR2 SNEGSKA (reference sequence). Trimming stripped 2 bases from V and 4 bases from J, with 14 bases between. This CDR3 region has 15 residues. CDR3 nucleotides: TGCAGTGCTAGATTTGGGCTTGGGGGCACCGGGGAGCTGTTTTTT. Residues: CSARFGLGGTGELFF.

The sample holds many counts of this clonotype. The chain carries TRBV7-2 and TRBJ2-7; D is perhaps TRBD2 (5 bases). The CDR3 is made up of 12 amino acids. The V and J ends lost 4 bases and 9 bases respectively, with 13 bases between them. Germline CDR1 reads SGHTA; CDR2 reads FQGNSA. The chain's CDR3 is CASSSYRGMQYF. The CDR3 DNA sequence: TGTGCCAGCAGCTCATACCGAGGGATGCAGTACTTC.

The rearrangement joins TRBV28 to TRBJ2-3; D gene unclear. This CDR3 spans 13 amino acids. V dropped 5 bases and J dropped 2 bases, with 8 bases sitting between them. The germline CDR1 and CDR2 sequences are MDHEN and SYDVKM. The DNA for the CDR3 is TGTGCCAGCAGTGTTACAGCCACAGATACGCAGTATTTT. Translated, it gives CASSVTATDTQYF.

The chain has TRBV6-2 or TRBV6-3 and TRBJ2-7, with TRBD1 matching 10 bases. The J segment lost 4 bases and the V segment lost 6 bases, leaving 9 bases of the junction unmatched. Germline values: CDR1 MNHEY, CDR2 SVGEGT. This CDR3 has 15 residues. CDR3 sequence: CASSHSGTGVYEQYF. The CDR3 coding sequence is TGTGCCAGCAGCCATTCCGGGACAGGGGTTTACGAGCAGTACTTC.

The CDR3 region has the DNA TGTGCCATCAGTGAGTCGGATAATTCACCCCTCCACTTT. Amino acid sequence: CAISESDNSPLHF. The chain uses TRBV10-3 and TRBJ1-6; D uncertain. Germline V gene data show CDR1 as ENHRY and CDR2 as SYGVKD. The CDR3 extends over 13 amino acids. The V end lost 0 bases, the J end lost 5 bases, and 2 bases lay between the germline ends.

This chain joins TRBV20-1 and TRBJ2-1; D gene uncertain. This CDR3 contains 11 residues. Germline lookup yields CDR1 DFQATT and CDR2 SNEGSKA (reference sequence). This CDR3 is CNALRQYEQFF. The CDR3 nucleotides are TGCAATGCCCTCAGGCAGTATGAGCAGTTCTTC.

This clonotype has a count of ten or more. The J gene is TRBJ1-2, the V gene TRBV12-3 or TRBV12-4; 7 bases align to TRBD1. The CDR3 extends over 16 amino acids. V lost 6 bases and J lost 4; bases outside the gene matches: 14. The chain's CDR3 is CASRESGTAGSYGYTF. DNA of the CDR3: TGTGCCAGCAGGGAATCCGGGACAGCCGGATCCTATGGCTACACCTTC.

V and J are TRBV6-2 or TRBV6-3 and TRBJ2-5, with 16 bases that match TRBD2. CDR3 length: 16 residues. The trim removed 8 bases at V and 11 bases at J, leaving 14 bases unmatched. Germline lookup yields CDR1 MNHEY and CDR2 SVGEGT. The DNA for the CDR3 is TGTGCCAGCGCGGGACTAGCGGGGGGGCTCCTGAGTGAGCAGTACTTC. This translates into CASAGLAGGLLSEQYF.

This clonotype was picked up a small number of times. This chain connects TRBV11-2 to TRBJ1-2; 7 bases are shared with TRBD1. From germline, CDR1 is SGHAT and CDR2 FQNNGV. V trimming: 3 bases; J trimming: 9 bases; junction bases outside the gene matches: 7. The CDR3 runs to 13 residues. The CDR3 protein is CASSFGNRGRYTF. CDR3 sequence (DNA): TGTGCCAGCAGCTTCGGAAACAGGGGCCGCTACACCTTC.

This clonotype was seen at least ten times. The rearrangement joins TRBV7-2 to TRBJ2-7; 15 bases are a match to TRBD2. The CDR3 length is 16 residues. The V gene end was trimmed by 5 bases and the J gene end by 3 bases; junction bases not matched to a gene: 5. Germline V lookup: CDR1 SGHTA, CDR2 FQGNSA. CDR3 region: CASSLGTSGGLYEQYF. CDR3 bases: TGTGCCAGCAGCCTAGGGACTAGCGGGGGGCTCTACGAGCAGTACTTC.

The chain uses TRBV5-1 and TRBJ2-7; unclear D gene. This CDR3 is 11 amino acids long. V was cut by 5 bases and J by 9 bases, with 12 bases left in between. Germline V lookup: CDR1 SGHRS, CDR2 YFSETQ. CDR3 region: CASRFDTGQYF. CDR3 sequence (DNA): TGCGCCAGCAGGTTCGATACCGGGCAGTACTTC.

The CDR3 spells CASSLVDRGWAEAFF. CDR3 sequence (DNA): TGTGCCAGCAGCTTAGTTGACAGGGGTTGGGCTGAAGCTTTCTTT. The rearrangement links TRBV7-9 to TRBJ1-1; 8 bases line up with TRBD1. Looked up from germline, CDR1 is SEHNR and CDR2 is FQNEAQ (reference sequence). V was pared by 1 base and J by 6 bases, with 7 bases of the junction left unmatched. This CDR3 has 15 amino acids.

This clonotype has just a few counts. V is TRBV7-8 and J is TRBJ2-2; tentatively, D is TRBD1 (6 bases). V gave up 6 bases and J gave up 6 bases, with 17 bases separating them. Germline loops: CDR1 SGHVS, CDR2 FQNEAQ. The CDR3 sequence is 15 residues long. This chain's CDR3 is CASRPPGQSPGELFF. CDR3 in DNA: TGTGCCAGCAGGCCCCCGGGACAAAGCCCCGGGGAGCTGTTTTTT.

This clonotype was found a few times. A much larger clonotype is one base distant, so this may be a read error. No DNA is shown, since the ends of the CDR3 on it are uncertain; the CDR3 is the one TCRdb lists. The chain links TRBV29-1 to TRBJ1-2; the table's D gene call, TRBD1, was not cross checked with the DNA. The CDR3 extends over 14 residues, inclusive of both ends. Germline CDR1 reads SQVTM; CDR2 reads ANQGSEA. This CDR3 is CSLSPGTASYGCTF.

On this clonotype itself: At one end, the junction sequence differs from germline, possibly due to a read error. The chain carries TRBV7-9 and TRBJ1-1; 7 bases map to TRBD1. Germline V CDR1 and CDR2: SEHNR, FQNEAQ (reference sequence). The CDR3 loop spans 17 amino acids. The DNA for the CDR3 is TGTGCCAGCAGCTTAGGTGTGGGGGGACAGATGAACGCTGAAGCTTTCTTT. Encoded protein: CASSLGVGGQMNAEAFF.